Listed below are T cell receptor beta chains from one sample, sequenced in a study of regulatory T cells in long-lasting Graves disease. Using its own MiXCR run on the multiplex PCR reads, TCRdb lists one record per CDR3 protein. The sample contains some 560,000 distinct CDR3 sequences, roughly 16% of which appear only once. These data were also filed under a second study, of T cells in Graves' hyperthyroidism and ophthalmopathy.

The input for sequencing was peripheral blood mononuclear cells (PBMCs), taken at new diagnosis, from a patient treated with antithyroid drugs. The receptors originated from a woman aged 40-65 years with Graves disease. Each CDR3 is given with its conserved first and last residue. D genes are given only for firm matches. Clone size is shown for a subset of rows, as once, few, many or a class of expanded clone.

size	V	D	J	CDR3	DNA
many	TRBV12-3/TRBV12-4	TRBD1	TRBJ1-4	CASSFGDRDEKLFF	TGTGCCAGCAGTTTTGGAGACAGGGATGAAAAACTGTTTTTT
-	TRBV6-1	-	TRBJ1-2	CASRRGGGGLNYGYTF	TGTGCCAGCAGGAGGGGGGGGGGCGGACTTAACTATGGCTACACCTTC
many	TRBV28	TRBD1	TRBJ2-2	CASSSTGVGQTGELFF	TGTGCCAGCAGTTCGACAGGGGTCGGGCAAACCGGGGAGCTGTTTTTT
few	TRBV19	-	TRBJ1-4	CASSIGSTNEKLFF	TGTGCCAGTAGTATCGGATCAACTAATGAAAAACTGTTTTTT
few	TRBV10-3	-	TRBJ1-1	CAIREVRINTEAFF	TGTGCCATCAGGGAAGTTCGAATTAACACTGAAGCTTTCTTT
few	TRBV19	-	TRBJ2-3	CASSIGAGSDTQYF	TGTGCCAGTAGTATAGGGGCGGGGTCAGATACGCAGTATTTT
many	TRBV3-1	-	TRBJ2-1	CASSQDVPRAEQFF	TGTGCCAGCAGCCAAGATGTCCCTAGGGCAGAGCAGTTCTTC
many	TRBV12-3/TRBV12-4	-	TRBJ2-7	CASSPGRLHEQYF	TGTGCCAGCAGCCCAGGCAGGTTGCATGAGCAGTACTTC
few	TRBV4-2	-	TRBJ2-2	CASSQLFGGADTGELFF	TGTGCCAGCAGCCAATTGTTTGGGGGCGCAGACACCGGGGAGCTGTTTTTT
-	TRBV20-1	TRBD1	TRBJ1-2	CSARQTRGGHGYTF	TGCAGTGCTAGGCAAACCAGGGGGGGCCATGGCTACACCTTC
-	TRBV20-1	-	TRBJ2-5	CSARARGTKETQYF	TGCAGTGCTAGAGCCAGGGGAACTAAAGAGACCCAGTACTTC
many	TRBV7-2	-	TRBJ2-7	CASSLYPTTGARSYEQYF	TGTGCCAGCAGCTTATACCCCACCACGGGGGCGCGCTCCTACGAGCAGTACTTC
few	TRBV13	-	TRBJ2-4	CASSLGTSRVDIQYF	TGTGCCAGCAGCTTAGGTACTAGCAGGGTGGACATTCAGTACTTC
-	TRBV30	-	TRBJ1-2	CAWSVGMRYGYTF	TGTGCCTGGAGTGTGGGGATGAGGTATGGCTACACCTTC
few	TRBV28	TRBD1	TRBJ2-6	CASTNRGGGANVLTF	TGTGCCAGCACTAACAGGGGTGGTGGGGCCAACGTCCTGACTTTC
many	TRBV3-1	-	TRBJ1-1	CASSQGSGLNTEAFF	TGTGCCAGCAGCCAAGGCTCAGGGTTGAACACTGAAGCTTTCTTT
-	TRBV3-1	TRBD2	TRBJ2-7	CASSQLIAGGPKEQYF	TGTGCCAGCAGCCAACTTATAGCGGGGGGGCCGAAGGAGCAGTACTTC
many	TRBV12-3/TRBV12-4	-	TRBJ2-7	CASSTTRADRTYEQYF	TGTGCCAGCAGTACCACCCGGGCCGACCGAACCTACGAGCAGTACTTC
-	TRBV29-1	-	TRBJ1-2	CSVGGNYGYTF	TGCAGCGTGGGGGGGAACTATGGCTACACCTTC
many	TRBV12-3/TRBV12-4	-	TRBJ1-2	CASSRTTGTRRIRGYTF	TGTGCCAGCAGCCGTACTACAGGGACTAGGCGAATTCGGGGCTACACCTTC
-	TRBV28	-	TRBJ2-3	CASGRFATSTDTQYF	TGTGCCAGCGGGAGATTCGCTACTAGCACAGATACGCAGTATTTT
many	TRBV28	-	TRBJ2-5	CASNLLWPRETQYF	TGTGCCAGCAACCTTCTCTGGCCGCGGGAGACCCAGTACTTC
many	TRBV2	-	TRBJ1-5	CASSVRGINSNQPQHF	TGTGCCAGCAGTGTCCGGGGCATTAATAGCAATCAGCCCCAGCATTTT
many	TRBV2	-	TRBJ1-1	CASSIGGGDTEAFF	TGTGCCAGCAGTATAGGGGGGGGAGACACTGAAGCTTTCTTT
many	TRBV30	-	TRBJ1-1	CALEGAWDTMNTEAFF	TGTGCCCTGGAGGGCGCTTGGGACACCATGAACACTGAAGCTTTCTTT
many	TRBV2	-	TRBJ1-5	CASSVGGHSGQPQHF	TGTGCCAGCAGCGTAGGGGGACATTCGGGACAGCCCCAGCATTTT
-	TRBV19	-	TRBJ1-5	CASSILAESYQPQHF	TGTGCCAGTAGTATCTTGGCAGAATCCTATCAGCCCCAGCATTTT
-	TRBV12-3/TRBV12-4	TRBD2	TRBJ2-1	CASSISGGGLYNEQFF	TGTGCCAGCAGTATTAGCGGGGGGGGGCTCTACAATGAGCAGTTCTTC
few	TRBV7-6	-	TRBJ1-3	CASRSDSYENSGNTIYF	TGTGCCAGCAGGTCCGACAGTTACGAGAACTCTGGAAACACCATATATTTT
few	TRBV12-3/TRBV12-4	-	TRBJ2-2	CASTTTVPGELFF	TGTGCCAGCACCACGACTGTGCCCGGGGAGCTGTTTTTT
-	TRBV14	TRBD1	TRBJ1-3	CASSRRSDRGLYNTIYF	TGTGCCAGCAGCCGCCGGTCCGACAGGGGTCTTTATAACACCATATATTTT
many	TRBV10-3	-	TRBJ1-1	CASREQATWRDTEAFF	TGTGCCTCCCGCGAACAGGCTACCTGGAGGGACACTGAAGCTTTCTTT
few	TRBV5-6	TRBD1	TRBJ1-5	CASSLRGGGYSNQPQHF	TGTGCCAGCAGCTTGAGAGGGGGCGGTTATAGCAATCAGCCCCAGCATTTT
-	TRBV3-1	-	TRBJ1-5	CASSQAPGQPQHF	TGTGCCAGCAGCCAAGCCCCCGGGCAGCCCCAGCATTTT
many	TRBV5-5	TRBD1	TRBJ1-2	CASTRETGGGYGYTF	TGTGCCAGCACCAGGGAGACAGGGGGCGGCTATGGCTACACCTTC
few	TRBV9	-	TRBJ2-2	CASQGHFNTGELFF	TGTGCCAGCCAGGGACACTTCAACACCGGGGAGCTGTTTTTT
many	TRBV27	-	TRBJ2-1	CASSSSGTALEQFF	TGTGCCAGCAGTTCCTCCGGGACTGCACTGGAGCAGTTCTTC
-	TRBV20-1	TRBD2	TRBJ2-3	CSARDRLAGGPLDTDTQYF	TGCAGTGCTAGAGATCGACTAGCGGGGGGTCCGTTGGACACAGATACGCAGTATTTT
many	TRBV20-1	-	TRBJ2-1	CSASPGSSYNEQFF	TGCAGTGCTAGTCCAGGCAGCTCCTACAATGAGCAGTTCTTC
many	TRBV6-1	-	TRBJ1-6	CARIRGYNSPLHF	TGTGCCAGGATTAGGGGATATAATTCACCCCTCCACTTT
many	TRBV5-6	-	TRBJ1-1	CASSLNGRANTEAFF	TGTGCCAGCAGCTTGAACGGAAGAGCGAACACTGAAGCTTTCTTT
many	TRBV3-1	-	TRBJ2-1	CASSQLEGRGEQFF	TGTGCCAGCAGCCAGCTTGAGGGCCGGGGGGAGCAGTTCTTC
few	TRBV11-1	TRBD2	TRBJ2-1	CASSFKSGGTYNGQFF	TGTGCCAGCAGCTTTAAGAGCGGGGGGACCTACAATGGGCAGTTCTTC
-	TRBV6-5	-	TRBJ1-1	CASSYKQMNTEAFF	TGTGCCAGCAGTTATAAACAGATGAACACTGAAGCTTTCTTT
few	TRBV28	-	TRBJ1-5	CASSPDTRHSNQPQHF	TGTGCCAGCAGTCCTGACACGCGGCATAGCAATCAGCCCCAGCATTTT
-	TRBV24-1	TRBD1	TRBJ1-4	CATSDLRTGKSEKLFF	TGTGCCACCAGTGATTTAAGGACAGGGAAATCCGAAAAACTGTTTTTT
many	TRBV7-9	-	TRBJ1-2	CASSPRSGGGGYTF	TGTGCCAGCAGCCCCAGGTCGGGTGGCGGGGGCTACACCTTC
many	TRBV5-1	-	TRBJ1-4	CASSSWGTLLGTNEKLFF	TGCGCCAGCAGTTCTTGGGGTACCCTCCTCGGGACTAATGAAAAACTGTTTTTT
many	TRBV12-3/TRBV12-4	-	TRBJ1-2	CASSLQAGANYGYTF	TGTGCCAGCAGTTTACAGGCAGGAGCTAACTATGGCTACACCTTC
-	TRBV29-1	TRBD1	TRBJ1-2	CSARGGSDGYTF	TGCAGCGCGCGAGGGGGCTCTGATGGCTACACCTTC
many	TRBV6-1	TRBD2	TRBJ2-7	CASRPTSGGAYEQYF	TGTGCCAGCAGGCCCACTAGCGGGGGGGCTTACGAGCAGTACTTC
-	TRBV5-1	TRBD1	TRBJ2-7	CASRAPGQGPYEQYF	TGCGCCAGCAGGGCACCGGGACAGGGGCCCTACGAGCAGTACTTC
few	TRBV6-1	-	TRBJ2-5	CASIKGETQYF	TGTGCCAGCATTAAGGGTGAGACCCAGTACTTC
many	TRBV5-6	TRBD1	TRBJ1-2	CASRGKGQDYYGYTF	TGTGCCAGCAGGGGAAAAGGACAGGACTACTATGGCTACACCTTC